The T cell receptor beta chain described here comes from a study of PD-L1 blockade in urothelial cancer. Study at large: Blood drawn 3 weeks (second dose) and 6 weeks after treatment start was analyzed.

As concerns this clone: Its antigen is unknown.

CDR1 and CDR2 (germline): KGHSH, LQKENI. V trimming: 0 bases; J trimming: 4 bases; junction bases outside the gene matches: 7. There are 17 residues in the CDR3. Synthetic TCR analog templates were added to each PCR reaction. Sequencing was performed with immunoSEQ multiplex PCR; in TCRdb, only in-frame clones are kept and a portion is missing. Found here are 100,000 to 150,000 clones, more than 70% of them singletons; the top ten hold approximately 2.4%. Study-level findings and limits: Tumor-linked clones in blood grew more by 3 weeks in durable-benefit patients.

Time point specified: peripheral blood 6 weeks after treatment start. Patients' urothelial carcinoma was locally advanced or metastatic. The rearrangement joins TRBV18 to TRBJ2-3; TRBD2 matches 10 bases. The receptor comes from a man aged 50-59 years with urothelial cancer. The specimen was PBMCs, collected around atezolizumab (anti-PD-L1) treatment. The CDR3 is CASSPPPAGGPADTQYF. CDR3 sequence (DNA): TGTGCCAGCTCACCACCGCCAGCGGGAGGGCCTGCAGATACGCAGTATTTT.